This TCR beta chain was documented in a study of cytomegalovirus exposure and HLA in healthy donors. Study background: In a previous analysis, 110 million or so unique TCR beta sequences were found from approximately 180 million T cells.

The CDR3 spans 13 residues. The germline gives CDR1 SSHAT, CDR2 FNYEAQ (reference sequence). Remarks on this clone: The antigen remains unidentified.

PCR involved 60 Vbeta and 13 Jbeta primers. Measured with immunoSEQ multiplex PCR; TCRdb has only the in-frame clones, and not every one. The table records 55,000 to 70,000 clones, roughly 74% of them present only once. Study-wide points: In a later analysis, HLA-associated beta chains showed higher expansion and lower generation probabilities than comparable chains.

The chain links TRBV7-7 to TRBJ2-2, with TRBD2 as a possible D gene (6 bases). The sequenced sample consisted of PBMCs. The receptor comes from a man aged 18 to 30 in good health and CMV-seropositive. As DNA, the CDR3 is TGTGCTAGCTCTATGTCGGGAGCCGGGGAGCTGTTTTTT. Translated, it gives CASSMSGAGELFF.